Listed here are 25 T cell receptor beta chains from one sample, sequenced in a study of OX40 agonist ivuxolimab in advanced cancers. Using immunoSEQ multiplex PCR, the repertoire was profiled, and TCRdb retains in-frame clones only, with some absent. The profile shows tens of thousands of clones, about nine tenths of them singletons. Sequenced here: CD4+ or CD8+ T cells sorted from blood, sampled in a trial of the OX40 agonist ivuxolimab. The receptors here all came from an adult with an advanced solid tumor such as melanoma, head and neck, liver or kidney cancer.

This clone was counted a single time. This sequence joins TRBV14 and TRBJ2-2; a weak D match, TRBD2 (6 bases). Trimming removed 6 bases from V and 6 bases from J, with 17 bases in between. Germline assignment: CDR1 SGHDN and CDR2 FVKESK. This CDR3 comprises 15 residues. CDR3 sequence: CASSRDRGTAGELFF. CDR3 bases: TGTGCCAGCAGTCGGGACCGCGGGACGGCCGGGGAGCTGTTTTTT.

V and J are TRBV4-2 and TRBJ2-1, with D perhaps TRBD2 (5 bases). The V gene lost 1 base and the J gene lost 6 bases, with 7 bases spanning the gap. The CDR3 runs to 13 residues. Germline V gene lookup returns CDR1 LGHNA and CDR2 YNFKEQ. The CDR3 nucleotides read TGTGCCAGCAGCCAAGGACTATTCAATGAGCAGTTCTTC. It codes for CASSQGLFNEQFF.

The gene calls are TRBV5-5 and TRBJ2-5, with D perhaps assigned TRBD1 or TRBD2 (5 bases each). Deletions cut 1 base from V and 2 bases from J, with 12 bases between. CDR1 SGHKS and CDR2 YYEKEE come from the germline V gene (reference sequence). CDR3 size: 15 residues. This chain's CDR3 is CASSLWDVGQETQYF. Written as DNA, the CDR3 is TGTGCCAGCAGCTTGTGGGACGTCGGACAAGAGACCCAGTACTTC.

The CDR3 DNA reads as TGTGCCAGCAGTTACCGGTCTAGCGGGAGTCAGGAGCAGTTCTTC. Translated: CASSYRSSGSQEQFF. V is TRBV6-5 and J is TRBJ2-1; the match to TRBD2 covers 10 bases. J gave up 10 bases and V 2 bases, and 8 bases lay outside the gene matches. There are 15 residues in the CDR3. Germline loops: CDR1 MNHEY, CDR2 SVGAGI.

The chain couples TRBV6-6 to TRBJ2-1; TRBD2 matches 9 bases. From germline, CDR1 is MNHNY and CDR2 SVGAGI (reference sequence). The CDR3 runs 15 residues. V gave up 8 bases and J gave up 7 bases; unmatched junction bases: 12. CDR3 loop: CASAPIAGVSNEQFF. As DNA, the CDR3 is TGTGCCAGCGCACCGATAGCGGGAGTAAGTAATGAGCAGTTCTTC.

The DNA of the CDR3 is TGTGCCAGCAGTTCGGGGGGTTGGTATGGCTACACCTTC. Amino acid sequence: CASSSGGWYGYTF. The chain uses TRBV6-5 and TRBJ1-2, with a tentative D call TRBD1 (5 bases). CDR1 and CDR2 (germline): MNHEY, SVGAGI. There are 13 residues in the CDR3. Trimming stripped 4 bases from V and 5 bases from J, with 11 bases between.

This clone was detected once. This chain links TRBV4-2 with TRBJ2-4, with TRBD2 matching over 10 bases. CDR1 and CDR2 from the germline V gene are LGHNA and YNFKEQ. V lost 0 bases, J lost 3 bases, and 5 bases stayed unmatched. The CDR3 contains 17 residues. CDR3 sequence reads: CASSQEEREGGKNIQYF. CDR3 DNA: TGTGCCAGCAGCCAAGAGGAGCGGGAGGGAGGCAAAAACATTCAGTACTTC.

This rearrangement joins TRBV5-4 to TRBJ2-3; the D is unclear. The ends were cut back, 1 base at V and 2 bases at J, with 5 bases in the middle. The germline gives CDR1 SGHNT, CDR2 YYREEE (reference sequence). The CDR3 runs 13 residues. The CDR3 loop is CASSLTHTDTQYF. The DNA of the CDR3 is TGTGCCAGCAGCTTGACGCACACAGATACGCAGTATTTT.

The rearrangement joins TRBV29-1 to TRBJ2-5; D not resolved. The CDR3 contains 12 residues. Germline CDR1 is SQVTM and CDR2 is ANQGSEA. Trimming cost V 4 bases and J 6 bases, with 12 bases left between them. This CDR3 is CSVGGRSQTQYF. As DNA, the CDR3 is TGCAGCGTTGGTGGCAGGAGCCAGACCCAGTACTTC.

J is TRBJ1-2 and V is TRBV6-6, with unresolved D. The germline V and J ends were trimmed by 0 bases and 2 bases, with 7 bases remaining between them. Germline values: CDR1 MNHNY, CDR2 SVGAGI (reference sequence). The CDR3 length is 14 residues. The CDR3 sequence is CASSYSSANYGYTF. CDR3 DNA sequence: TGTGCCAGCAGTTACTCTTCAGCAAACTATGGCTACACCTTC.

The J gene is TRBJ1-2, the V gene TRBV10-1; possibly TRBD1 for D (6 bases). From germline, CDR1 is WNHNN and CDR2 SYGVQD (reference sequence). There are 13 residues in the CDR3. Trimming removed 2 bases at V and 6 bases at J, with 10 bases between. The CDR3 sequence: CASSETGTHGYTF. In DNA form, the CDR3 reads TGCGCCAGCAGTGAGACAGGGACCCATGGCTACACCTTC.

This clone came up once. This chain uses TRBV27 with TRBJ1-1; D uncertain. V lost 4 bases and J 2 bases, leaving 17 bases between the germline ends. There are 16 residues in the CDR3. The germline V gene has CDR1 MNHEY and CDR2 SMNVEV (reference sequence). DNA for the CDR3: TGTGCCAGCAGTTCTATTGACCGATTAGTAAACACTGAAGCTTTCTTT. Protein sequence: CASSSIDRLVNTEAFF.

V usage is TRBV19 and J usage is TRBJ1-5; D is unclear. Germline V lookup: CDR1 LNHDA, CDR2 SQIVND (reference sequence). Trimming shortened V by 5 bases and J by 6 bases, and 17 bases separated the two germline ends. The CDR3 length is 15 residues. CDR3 sequence reads: CASSGGLHGVQPQHF. CDR3 DNA: TGTGCCAGTAGTGGCGGACTGCACGGGGTTCAGCCCCAGCATTTT.

This clone was recorded only once. The CDR3 protein is CASTSDRAFQETQYF. CDR3 DNA sequence: TGTGCCAGCACCTCGGACAGGGCCTTCCAAGAGACCCAGTACTTC. The J gene is TRBJ2-5, the V gene TRBV7-2; 8 bases map to TRBD1. CDR1 and CDR2 from the germline V gene are SGHTA and FQGNSA. Unmatched junction bases numbered 8, after V lost 7 bases and J lost 1 base. The CDR3 is 15 amino acids.

This chain uses TRBV28 with TRBJ2-5; 11 bases line up with TRBD2. The V segment lost 5 bases and the J segment 2 bases; nucleotides outside the gene matches: 7. The CDR3 is made up of 16 amino acids. Germline V lookup: CDR1 MDHEN, CDR2 SYDVKM. The CDR3, as DNA: TGTGCCAGCAGTACCTCTAGCGGGGGGACGCAAGAGACCCAGTACTTC. Its translation is CASSTSSGGTQETQYF.

This clone came up a few times. The genes are TRBV28 and TRBJ2-5, with 10 bases fitting TRBD2. With V trimmed by 2 bases and J by 5 bases, 5 bases remained unmatched. Germline CDR1 is MDHEN and CDR2 is SYDVKM. The CDR3 covers 15 residues. The CDR3 loop is CASSLRLAGVETQYF. In DNA, the CDR3 is TGTGCCAGCAGTTTACGGCTAGCGGGAGTCGAGACCCAGTACTTC.

The gene calls are TRBV7-9 and TRBJ2-1; D is ambiguous. From germline, CDR1 is SEHNR and CDR2 FQNEAQ (reference sequence). CDR3 size: 14 residues. Trimming removed 4 bases from V and 1 base from J, with 8 bases in between. The CDR3 protein is CASSSGISYNEQFF. The CDR3 coding sequence is TGTGCCAGCAGCTCCGGAATATCCTACAATGAGCAGTTCTTC.

The chain joins TRBV15 to TRBJ1-1, with a weak D call TRBD1 (5 bases). The length of the CDR3 is 16 residues. Germline-derived CDR1 and CDR2 are LNHNV and YYDKDF (reference sequence). Trimming cost V 0 bases and J 3 bases, with 14 bases left between them. Here the CDR3 DNA reads TGTGCCACCAGCAGAGAAGGGGCAAGGAGGGACACTGAAGCTTTCTTT. Encoded protein: CATSREGARRDTEAFF.

The V gene is TRBV7-2, the J gene TRBJ1-1; D unresolved. Germline CDR1 reads SGHTA; CDR2 reads FQGNSA. Trimming stripped 2 bases from V and 3 bases from J, with 7 bases between. CDR3 length equals 13 residues. This chain's CDR3 is CASSLTVDTEAFF. For the CDR3, the DNA is TGTGCCAGCAGCTTAACCGTGGACACTGAAGCTTTCTTT. The variable domain in full, with the rest retrieved from reference TRBV7-2 and TRBJ1-1, is GAGVSQSPSNKVTEKGKDVELRCDPISGHTALYWYRQSLGQGLEFLIYFQGNSAPDKSGLPSDRFSAERTGGSVSTLTIQRTQQEDSAVYLCASSLTVDTEAFFGQGTRLTVV.

V is TRBV6-6 and J is TRBJ2-7; 12 nucleotides match TRBD2. The CDR3 extends over 14 amino acids. Germline CDR1 MNHNY, CDR2 SVGAGI (reference sequence). Trimming took 6 bases from V and 4 from J; bases not matched to a gene: 4. The CDR3 loop reads CASRRTSGTYEQYF. CDR3 bases: TGTGCCAGCAGGCGGACTAGCGGGACGTACGAGCAGTACTTC.

V is TRBV27 and J is TRBJ1-2, with TRBD1 matching 8 bases. The CDR3 contains 14 residues. CDR1 is MNHEY and CDR2 is SMNVEV in the germline V gene (reference sequence). J was trimmed by 6 bases and V by 5 bases; bases with no gene match: 8. CDR3 sequence (DNA): TGTGCCAGCAGTCGACAGGGGTTGGCGGATGGCTACACCTTC. Its translation: CASSRQGLADGYTF.

The gene calls are TRBV7-9 and TRBJ2-5; 12 bases map to TRBD2. Germline V gene data show CDR1 as SEHNR and CDR2 as FQNEAQ (reference sequence). The CDR3 spans 16 residues. Unmatched junction bases numbered 9, after V lost 5 bases and J lost 5 bases. CDR3 region: CASSTQLAGGGETQYF. In DNA, the CDR3 is TGTGCCAGCAGCACCCAACTAGCGGGAGGCGGGGAGACCCAGTACTTC.

This clone was seen a handful of times. This sequence joins TRBV4-1 and TRBJ1-2, with D unclear. Germline CDR1 reads MGHRA; CDR2 reads YSYEKL. Trimming stripped 1 base from V and 2 bases from J, with 5 bases between. The CDR3 has 13 amino acids. Here the CDR3 reads CASSQARNYGYTF. CDR3 coding DNA: TGCGCCAGCAGCCAAGCTAGGAACTATGGCTACACCTTC.

The genes are TRBV5-1 and TRBJ2-4, with a tentative D call TRBD2 (5 bases). The ends were cut back, 0 bases at V and 3 bases at J, with 13 bases in the middle. Germline CDR1 SGHRS, CDR2 YFSETQ. The CDR3 loop spans 16 amino acids. The DNA of the CDR3 is TGCGCCAGCAGCTTGGTAGGTAGGGAGAGCAAAAACATTCAGTACTTC. It translates to CASSLVGRESKNIQYF.

The chain employs TRBV19 and TRBJ1-4, with no clear D. Trimming took off 5 bases at V and 2 bases at J, with 9 bases between the two ends. Germline V gene data show CDR1 as LNHDA and CDR2 as SQIVND (reference sequence). This CDR3 is built from 14 residues. The CDR3 protein is CASSSLETNEKLFF. As DNA, the CDR3 is TGTGCCAGTAGTTCTCTCGAGACTAATGAAAAACTGTTTTTT.